The 13 T cell receptor beta chains presented below share a single source sample, sequenced in a study of low-dose radiotherapy and immunotherapy resistance in tumors. Stated time point: before trial treatment. TRAV- and TRBV-specific primers primed first-strand cDNA, covering alpha and beta chains. The authors amplified TCRs for 20 PCR cycles with a constant-region primer and a V-primer adapter. One entry per CDR3 protein results from TCRdb running MiXCR on the reads. This table has about 64,000 distinct CDR3 sequences, more than 20% appearing once. This specimen consisted of PBMCs, obtained before treatment. The receptors derive from a male donor with rectosigmoid adenocarcinoma.

The chain joins TRBV5-1 to TRBJ2-2, with D possibly matching TRBD2 (6 bases). The germline V and J ends were trimmed by 5 bases and 4 bases, with 15 bases remaining between them. The CDR3 covers 15 residues. CDR1 is SGHRS and CDR2 is YFSETQ in the germline V gene. CDR3 DNA: TGCGCCAGCAGGACGGAGGGCCAGGGCACCGGGGAGCTGTTTTTT. This gives the protein CASRTEGQGTGELFF.

This clonotype was picked up many times. DNA of the CDR3: TGTGCCACCAGTGATGCGACAGGGGTGGAGACCCAGTACTTC. Translation gives CATSDATGVETQYF. The chain links TRBV24-1 to TRBJ2-5; TRBD1 matches 8 bases. The germline CDR1 and CDR2 sequences are KGHDR and SFDVKD. The trim removed 3 bases at V and 5 bases at J, leaving 4 bases unmatched. The CDR3 extends over 14 amino acids.

The rearrangement links TRBV9 to TRBJ2-2, with no clear D. The V gene lost 4 bases and the J gene lost 0 bases, with 16 bases spanning the gap. Looked up from germline, CDR1 is SGDLS and CDR2 is YYNGEE. The CDR3 is 17 amino acids. The CDR3 loop is CASSRSTRVSNTGELFF. The CDR3 DNA follows: TGTGCCAGCAGCCGTAGTACCCGGGTATCGAACACCGGGGAGCTGTTTTTT. Full variable domain (missing parts from reference TRBV9 and TRBJ2-2): DSGVTQTPKHLITATGQRVTLRCSPRSGDLSVYWYQQSLDQGLQFLIQYYNGEERAKGNILERFSAQQFPDLHSELNLSSLELGDSALYFCASSRSTRVSNTGELFFGEGSRLTVL.

This clonotype ranks as medium-sized. The genes are TRBV6-2 or TRBV6-3 and TRBJ2-3, with 7 nucleotides matching TRBD2. The germline V gene has CDR1 MNHEY and CDR2 SVGEGT. This CDR3 has 14 residues. Trimming at V came to 5 bases and at J to 2 bases, leaving 4 bases not matched to a gene. In DNA form, the CDR3 reads TGTGCCAGCAGTGGGGGACTACCCACAGATACGCAGTATTTT. Translating gives CASSGGLPTDTQYF.

There are many counts of this clonotype. The V call is TRBV3-1, the J call TRBJ2-7, with TRBD1 matching 7 bases. The length of the CDR3 is 13 residues. The V segment lost 4 bases and the J segment 3 bases; nucleotides outside the gene matches: 3. Per germline, CDR1 LGHDT and CDR2 YNNKEL (reference sequence). CDR3 sequence: CASSRDRFYEQYF. In DNA form, the CDR3 reads TGTGCCAGCAGCCGGGACAGATTCTACGAGCAGTACTTC.

The chain uses TRBV6-2 or TRBV6-3 and TRBJ1-1; 7 bases agree with TRBD1. The germline V gene encodes CDR1 MNHEY and CDR2 SVGEGT. The CDR3 is made up of 14 amino acids. Trimming took 7 bases from V and 5 from J; bases not matched to a gene: 10. The CDR3 region is CASKRRQGRTEAFF. CDR3 nucleotides: TGTGCCAGCAAGAGAAGACAGGGTCGGACTGAAGCTTTCTTT.

A word on this clonotype: A far larger clone differs by one base, so this is likely a read error. The V call is TRBV13, the J call TRBJ2-1; TRBD2 matches at 8 bases. This CDR3 is 15 amino acids long. Germline V gives CDR1 PRHDT, CDR2 FYEKMQ (reference sequence). The CDR3 DNA is TGTGCCACCAGCGCCAGACTAGCGTTGTACAATGAGCAGTCCTTC. Its translation is CATSARLALYNEQSF.

This clonotype was observed many times. CDR3 sequence (DNA): TGTGCCAGCAGCAGAAATACAGGACAGGGAGATGAAAAACTGTTTTTT. Translating gives CASSRNTGQGDEKLFF. V is TRBV9 and J is TRBJ1-4, with 8 positions matching TRBD1. The CDR3 is made up of 16 amino acids. Germline assignment: CDR1 SGDLS and CDR2 YYNGEE. The trim removed 4 bases at V and 6 bases at J, leaving 11 bases unmatched. Complete variable domain (other parts from reference TRBV9 and TRBJ1-4): DSGVTQTPKHLITATGQRVTLRCSPRSGDLSVYWYQQSLDQGLQFLIQYYNGEERAKGNILERFSAQQFPDLHSELNLSSLELGDSALYFCASSRNTGQGDEKLFFGSGTQLSVL.

The chain carries TRBV6-2 or TRBV6-3 and TRBJ2-3; 9 bases are a match to TRBD1. V shed 6 bases and J 6 bases; nucleotides not matched to a gene: 16. CDR1 and CDR2 from the germline V gene are MNHEY and SVGEGT. The CDR3 spans 17 residues. The CDR3 sequence is CASSSGTGTGSRDTQYF. The CDR3 DNA is TGTGCCAGCAGCAGTGGAACCGGGACAGGGTCCAGGGATACGCAGTATTTT.

This clonotype has a count of ten or more. DNA for the CDR3: TGTGCCAGCAGCCAAGATCTAGGCCAGCCCCAGCATTTT. It specifies CASSQDLGQPQHF. The rearrangement uses TRBV3-1 and TRBJ1-5; D unclear. The V end lost 0 bases, the J end lost 7 bases, and 7 bases lay between the germline ends. Germline values: CDR1 LGHDT, CDR2 YNNKEL (reference sequence). This CDR3 has 13 amino acids. Full variable domain (outside the CDR3, taken from reference TRBV3-1 and TRBJ1-5): DTAVSQTPKYLVTQMGNDKSIKCEQNLGHDTMYWYKQDSKKFLKIMFSYNNKELIINETVPNRFSPKSPDKAHLNLHINSLELGDSAVYFCASSQDLGQPQHFGDGTRLSIL.

This clonotype was recorded at least ten times. V is TRBV9 and J is TRBJ1-2, with unresolved D. CDR1 SGDLS and CDR2 YYNGEE come from the germline V gene. The V end was cut by 4 bases, the J end by 2 bases, with 12 bases between. CDR3 length: 14 residues. CDR3 coding DNA: TGTGCCAGCAGCCCGAGGCGGGCCAACTATGGCTACACCTTC. This sequence encodes CASSPRRANYGYTF.

Points on this clonotype: An end of the junction does not agree with germline; a read error may underlie this. The genes are TRBV5-6 and TRBJ2-3; D uncertain. The CDR3 has 15 amino acids. Germline CDR1 is SGHDT and CDR2 is YYEEEE. The CDR3 nucleotides read TGTGCCAGCAGATTGGCCCGGGTGCGCACAGATACGCAGTATTTT. Translation gives CASRLARVRTDTQYF.

This clonotype was counted many times. Here the CDR3 DNA reads TGTGCCAGCAGCTACACAGGAGGTCCCGGGGAGCTGTTTTTT. This encodes CASSYTGGPGELFF. The chain employs TRBV7-2 and TRBJ2-2, with D perhaps assigned TRBD1 or TRBD2 (5 bases each). The CDR3 length is 14 residues. Trimming left V 4 bases short and J 6 bases short, with 12 bases between. Germline V lookup: CDR1 SGHTA, CDR2 FQGNSA.